The clone carrying this T cell receptor (beta chain) has at least ten counts. The CDR3 extends over 13 amino acids. After removal of 5 bases from V and 4 bases from J, the junction contained 3 bases not matched to a gene. Germline assignment: CDR1 SGHNT and CDR2 YENEEA. These data come from a study of patients and donors after allogeneic stem cell transplantation. TCRdb itself ran the RT-PCR reads through MiXCR, one entry per CDR3 protein. The data show around 82,000 distinct CDR3 sequences, 4% to 5% seen once. Sequences were obtained from blood, either unsorted or a sorted T cell fraction (not recorded which). The J gene is TRBJ1-2, the V gene TRBV11-3; 8 bases align to TRBD1. This TCR derives from a human donor who was either an allogeneic HSCT recipient or a stem cell or donor lymphocyte infusion donor (not recorded which). It is not recorded whose cells these are; they may come from a transplant donor. This CDR3 reads CASSVGTGYGYTF. DNA for the CDR3: TGTGCCAGCAGCGTCGGGACAGGCTATGGCTACACCTTC.